This T cell receptor beta chain was profiled in a study of pediatric ulcerative colitis. During colonoscopy, one to two rectal pinch biopsies were collected. There are 16 residues in the CDR3. With V trimmed by 3 bases and J by 3 bases, 7 bases remained unmatched. The germline CDR1 and CDR2 sequences are LNHDA and SQIVND (reference sequence). Sequencing used immunoSEQ multiplex PCR; TCRdb keeps in-frame clones, though not all of them. The data contain 40,000 to 55,000 clones, 78% of them singletons. Sequencing used gut tissue. This sequence was found in a girl aged 10 to 17 with moderate ulcerative colitis. The rearrangement links TRBV19 to TRBJ2-2; TRBD2 aligns across 7 bases. The CDR3 loop is CASSIAASGYTGELFF. In nucleotides, the CDR3 is TGTGCCAGTAGTATTGCGGCTAGCGGATACACCGGGGAGCTGTTTTTT.